The 26 T cell receptor beta chains in this list originate from one sample, sequenced in a study of CD8 T cells in ankylosing spondylitis. One entry per CDR3 protein results from TCRdb running MiXCR on the 5' RACE reads. The sample lists fewer than 200,000 distinct CDR3 sequences; approximately 18% were seen once. Sequences were obtained from blood, either unsorted or a sorted T cell fraction (not recorded which). These receptors all come from a male donor aged 5 to 30 with ankylosing spondylitis or in good health (not recorded which).

This clonotype was observed many times. For the CDR3, the DNA is TGTGCCAGCATCAACCTACAGGGGACCTACGAGCAGTACTTC. The encoded protein is CASINLQGTYEQYF. The chain couples TRBV6-1 to TRBJ2-7; 7 bases are shared with TRBD1. The CDR3 length is 14 residues. Germline CDR1 reads MNHNS; CDR2 reads SASEGT. The ends lost 7 bases at V and 2 bases at J; junction bases unmatched: 8.

This clonotype was seen at least ten times. The chain links TRBV6-6 to TRBJ2-7; either TRBD1 or TRBD2 may supply D (5 bases each). The CDR3 has 16 amino acids. From germline, CDR1 is MNHNY and CDR2 SVGAGI (reference sequence). V lost 5 bases to trimming and J lost 3 bases, with 20 bases between them. The chain's CDR3 is CASSARLSGTFYEQYV. CDR3 in DNA: TGTGCCAGCAGTGCCCGACTTTCCGGGACGTTCTACGAGCAGTACGTC.

This clonotype came up many times. The chain couples TRBV12-3 or TRBV12-4 to TRBJ2-1; 9 positions agree with TRBD1. J lost 6 bases, V lost 7 bases, and 10 bases had no gene match. The CDR3 covers 15 residues. As DNA, the CDR3 is TGTGCCAGCACCATCGGGACAGGGATAAGCAATGAGCAGTTCTTC. Its translation: CASTIGTGISNEQFF.

The chain links TRBV18 to TRBJ2-3; D ambiguous. The germline CDR1 and CDR2 sequences are KGHSH and LQKENI. The CDR3 extends over 15 amino acids. Trimming shortened V by 3 bases and J by 4 bases, and 14 bases separated the two germline ends. The CDR3 sequence is CASSPRDLSADTQYF. The CDR3 DNA sequence: TGTGCCAGCTCACCGCGAGACTTATCAGCAGATACGCAGTATTTT.

This clonotype was counted at least ten times. V usage is TRBV28 and J usage is TRBJ2-6; a possible D gene is TRBD2 (5 bases). The CDR3 runs 16 residues. Trimming pared 5 bases from V and 1 base from J, leaving 12 bases between. Germline values: CDR1 MDHEN, CDR2 SYDVKM. Here the CDR3 DNA reads TGTGCCAGCAGTAGAGTCCGGGATTCTGGGGCCAACGTCCTGACTTTC. Protein product: CASSRVRDSGANVLTF.

This clonotype was seen many times. The V and J genes are TRBV9 and TRBJ1-2, with D uncertain. The CDR3 consists of 14 residues. Trimming pared 0 bases from V and 7 bases from J, leaving 13 bases between. From germline, CDR1 is SGDLS and CDR2 YYNGEE. The CDR3 DNA reads TGTGCCAGCAGCGTAGATCGGGCGGTGGGTGGCTACACCTTC. Protein sequence: CASSVDRAVGGYTF.

This clonotype was detected ten times or more. The CDR3 sequence is CASSLLAGELFF. CDR3 sequence (DNA): TGTGCCAGCAGCTTATTGGCCGGGGAGCTGTTTTTT. The V gene is TRBV11-3, the J gene TRBJ2-2; D uncertain. Trimming removed 2 bases at V and 6 bases at J, with 4 bases between. CDR1 is SGHNT and CDR2 is YENEEA in the germline V gene. The CDR3 is made up of 12 amino acids.

This clonotype occurred a few times. V is TRBV27 and J is TRBJ2-3, with D uncertain. Per the germline V gene, CDR1 is MNHEY and CDR2 is SMNVEV (reference sequence). Trimming left V 2 bases short and J 4 bases short, with 10 bases between. The CDR3 length is 14 residues. CDR3 DNA sequence: TGTGCCAGCAGTTTAGGGTCACAACCAGATACGCAGTATTTT. Translation gives CASSLGSQPDTQYF.

This clonotype was found many times. The gene calls are TRBV28 and TRBJ2-3; D gene uncertain. The CDR3 length is 12 residues. Germline V CDR1 and CDR2: MDHEN, SYDVKM. Trimming cost V 8 bases and J 2 bases, with 8 bases left between them. In DNA, the CDR3 is TGTGCCAGCTGTTCATACACAGATACGCAGTATTTT. It encodes CASCSYTDTQYF.

This clonotype was picked up many times. V usage is TRBV20-1 and J usage is TRBJ2-1; TRBD2 aligns across 9 bases. CDR1 and CDR2 from the germline V gene are DFQATT and SNEGSKA (reference sequence). This CDR3 region has 14 residues. After removal of 2 bases from V and 7 bases from J, the junction contained 6 bases not matched to a gene. The CDR3 sequence: CSARSSGRKNEQFF. DNA of the CDR3: TGCAGTGCTAGATCCAGCGGGAGGAAAAATGAGCAGTTCTTC.

The rearrangement uses TRBV6-4 and TRBJ2-5; the D gene could be TRBD1 or TRBD2 (6 bases each). Trimming left V 4 bases short and J 5 bases short, with 20 bases between. The CDR3 length is 16 residues. Germline values: CDR1 MRHNA, CDR2 SNTAGT. CDR3: CASSASEGGSLETQYF. The CDR3 nucleotides read TGTGCCAGCAGTGCGTCGGAGGGGGGCAGTTTGGAGACCCAGTACTTC.

This clonotype was seen at least ten times. The V call is TRBV20-1, the J call TRBJ2-7, with 9 nucleotides matching TRBD2. CDR3 length equals 15 residues. CDR1 and CDR2 (germline): DFQATT, SNEGSKA (reference sequence). V lost 1 base and J lost 5; bases outside the gene matches: 9. CDR3 loop: CSARGAGTSINEQYF. The CDR3 DNA is TGCAGTGCTAGAGGGGCCGGGACTAGCATCAACGAGCAGTACTTC.

This clonotype has a count of ten or more. V is TRBV20-1 and J is TRBJ1-4, with TRBD1 identical over 9 bases. The junction had 5 bases not matched to a gene; V was cut back by 0 bases and J by 6 bases. Per the germline V gene, CDR1 is DFQATT and CDR2 is SNEGSKA (reference sequence). This CDR3 region has 15 residues. CDR3 residues: CSARDRDRADEKLFF. Here the CDR3 DNA reads TGCAGTGCTAGAGACCGGGACAGGGCGGATGAAAAACTGTTTTTT.

Many counts were recorded for this clonotype. J is TRBJ2-7 and V is TRBV5-1; TRBD1 matches 12 bases. Germline trimming cut 6 bases from V and 4 bases from J; bases unmatched to any gene: 8. CDR3 length equals 15 residues. Germline loops: CDR1 SGHRS, CDR2 YFSETQ. This chain's CDR3 is CASTLGTGGIYEQYV. CDR3 DNA: TGCGCCAGCACCCTGGGGACAGGGGGCATTTACGAGCAGTACGTC.

This clonotype was found many times. The chain is built from TRBV5-1 and TRBJ2-1; 7 bases match TRBD2. Trimming at V came to 1 base and at J to 4 bases, leaving 5 bases not matched to a gene. The CDR3 has 15 residues. Looked up from germline, CDR1 is SGHRS and CDR2 is YFSETQ. Here the CDR3 DNA reads TGCGCCAGCAGCTTGCTAGCGGAGATTTACAATGAGCAGTTCTTC. This gives the protein CASSLLAEIYNEQFF.

This clonotype was counted at least ten times. This chain connects TRBV18 to TRBJ2-1; 9 positions match TRBD1. This CDR3 spans 19 amino acids. Per germline, CDR1 KGHSH and CDR2 LQKENI. J was trimmed by 1 base and V by 3 bases; bases with no gene match: 13. This CDR3 is CASSPLNHRGLGSYNEQFF. CDR3 DNA: TGTGCCAGCTCACCCCTCAACCACAGGGGGCTAGGATCCTACAATGAGCAGTTCTTC.

This clonotype showed up many times. The chain recombines TRBV6-2 or TRBV6-3 with TRBJ2-5; D might be TRBD2 (5 bases). The CDR3 is 14 residues long. CDR1 is MNHEY and CDR2 is SVGEGT in the germline V gene. The V end was cut by 5 bases, the J end by 4 bases, with 14 bases between. CDR3: CASSSGSTSETQYF. DNA of the CDR3: TGTGCCAGCAGTAGCGGCTCCACGTCAGAGACCCAGTACTTC.

The V gene is TRBV29-1, the J gene TRBJ1-1; D unclear. The CDR3 has 13 amino acids. Germline CDR1 SQVTM, CDR2 ANQGSEA. V gave up 7 bases and J gave up 0 bases, with 12 bases separating them. CDR3 coding DNA: TGCAGCGCCGGAAAGGTCATGAACACTGAAGCTTTCTTT. Translating it yields CSAGKVMNTEAFF.

The chain links TRBV28 to TRBJ2-1, with 7 bases aligning to TRBD2. Germline V gives CDR1 MDHEN, CDR2 SYDVKM. V lost 6 bases and J lost 4; bases outside the gene matches: 9. The CDR3 has 15 residues. CDR3 sequence reads: CASSPASGVYNEQFF. As DNA, the CDR3 is TGTGCCAGCAGCCCAGCTAGCGGTGTTTACAATGAGCAGTTCTTC.

V gene TRBV29-1 combines with J gene TRBJ2-5; no reliable D call. Germline loops: CDR1 SQVTM, CDR2 ANQGSEA. CDR3 length: 9 amino acids. Trimming took off 7 bases at V and 7 bases at J, with 7 bases between the two ends. The CDR3 sequence: CSGSRTQYF. CDR3 in DNA: TGCAGCGGCAGTAGGACCCAGTACTTC.

This clonotype appeared many times. This chain joins TRBV24-1 and TRBJ2-3; 7 nucleotides match TRBD2. Germline assignment: CDR1 KGHDR and CDR2 SFDVKD. There are 13 residues in the CDR3. V trimming: 4 bases; J trimming: 6 bases; junction bases outside the gene matches: 3. The chain's CDR3 is CATSDPGRDTQYF. The CDR3 DNA is TGTGCCACCAGTGACCCCGGGAGGGATACGCAGTATTTT.

This clonotype occurred many times. This chain joins TRBV20-1 and TRBJ2-2; TRBD1 is a possible D gene (5 bases). This CDR3 is built from 14 residues. V was shortened by 4 bases and J by 7 bases, with 16 bases between the two germline ends. The germline CDR1 and CDR2 sequences are DFQATT and SNEGSKA (reference sequence). DNA for the CDR3: TGCAGTGCTATGACTCGTTTCAGGGTCGGGGAGCTGTTTTTT. Protein: CSAMTRFRVGELFF.

The chain carries TRBV4-1 and TRBJ2-1; D is possibly TRBD2 (5 bases). CDR1 is MGHRA and CDR2 is YSYEKL in the germline V gene. The CDR3 is 19 amino acids. V was shortened by 0 bases and J by 1 base, with 19 bases between the two germline ends. CDR3 loop: CASSQEAPERSGSYNEQFF. The CDR3 DNA is TGCGCCAGCAGCCAAGAGGCCCCCGAGAGGAGCGGTTCCTACAATGAGCAGTTCTTC.

This clonotype was seen many times. The chain has TRBV3-1 and TRBJ2-5; perhaps TRBD2 as D (6 bases). This CDR3 is 14 amino acids long. V was trimmed by 2 bases and J by 4 bases, leaving 11 bases between them. Germline V CDR1 and CDR2: LGHDT, YNNKEL (reference sequence). The chain's CDR3 is CASSQIGSRETQYF. The CDR3 DNA reads TGTGCCAGCAGCCAAATCGGGAGTAGAGAGACCCAGTACTTC.

This clonotype was counted many times. This sequence joins TRBV20-1 and TRBJ1-1; no firm D call. This CDR3 comprises 14 residues. The V end lost 0 bases, the J end lost 1 base, and 9 bases lay between the germline ends. The germline CDR1 and CDR2 sequences are DFQATT and SNEGSKA (reference sequence). CDR3 sequence: CSARDPLENTEAFF. The CDR3 DNA follows: TGCAGTGCTAGAGACCCACTCGAGAACACTGAAGCTTTCTTT.

This chain links TRBV20-1 with TRBJ1-1; D is unclear. CDR3 length: 11 residues. Germline CDR1 DFQATT, CDR2 SNEGSKA (reference sequence). Trimming took off 0 bases at V and 11 bases at J, with 10 bases between the two ends. CDR3 bases: TGCAGTGCTAGAGATGGGGTTCTTGCTTTCTTT. Translating gives CSARDGVLAFF.